Following are 32 T cell receptor beta chains from one sample sequenced in a study of Graves' ophthalmopathy and Graves' hyperthyroidism. For repertoire sequencing, the TCR beta CDR3 regions were amplified from RNA transcripts. Second-round multiplex PCR followed a first-round RT-PCR using HTBI primers. In TCRdb, the multiplex PCR reads were re-called with MiXCR into one record per CDR3 protein. The data contain 200,000 to 250,000 distinct CDR3 sequences, roughly 21% of them singletons. Source material: peripheral blood. The receptors shown here come from a woman aged 45-65 years with Graves' ophthalmopathy.

This clonotype has a handful of counts. The chain carries TRBV11-2 and TRBJ2-1, with TRBD2 identical over 10 bases. The CDR3 covers 17 residues. Trimming at V came to 1 base and at J to 2 bases, leaving 5 bases not matched to a gene. Germline CDR1 reads SGHAT; CDR2 reads FQNNGV. The CDR3: CASSLVLGTSAYNEQFF. The CDR3 DNA reads as TGTGCCAGCAGCTTAGTACTCGGGACTAGCGCCTACAATGAGCAGTTCTTC.

This clonotype was counted at least ten times. CDR3 in DNA: TGCAGTGCTAGAGTAGATAATTCACCCCTCCACTTT. It translates to CSARVDNSPLHF. The chain has TRBV20-1 and TRBJ1-6; D remains unclear. CDR1 DFQATT and CDR2 SNEGSKA come from the germline V gene (reference sequence). Trimming took off 1 base at V and 5 bases at J, with 3 bases between the two ends. The CDR3 is 12 amino acids.

The genes are TRBV7-8 and TRBJ2-7; 9 nucleotides agree with TRBD2. CDR3 length equals 17 residues. The germline gives CDR1 SGHVS, CDR2 FQNEAQ. V was pared by 5 bases and J by 4 bases, with 15 bases of the junction left unmatched. The CDR3 is CASSEGILAGEGYEQYF. Written as DNA, the CDR3 is TGTGCCAGCAGCGAAGGAATTTTAGCGGGAGAAGGATACGAGCAGTACTTC.

This chain uses TRBV6-5 with TRBJ2-2; maybe TRBD1 (5 bases). The CDR3 spans 15 residues. V was shortened by 4 bases and J by 7 bases, with 16 bases between the two germline ends. Germline assignment: CDR1 MNHEY and CDR2 SVGAGI. Written as DNA, the CDR3 is TGTGCCAGCAGTTTAACTCCCCTAGGGGTCGGGGAGCTGTTTTTT. It is translated as CASSLTPLGVGELFF.

This clonotype was counted at least ten times. This chain joins TRBV9 and TRBJ2-7; D may be TRBD1 or TRBD2 (5 bases each). Germline V CDR1 and CDR2: SGDLS, YYNGEE. V lost 0 bases, J lost 9 bases, and 13 bases lay in between. The CDR3 extends over 13 amino acids. CDR3 residues: CASSVESLGRQYF. CDR3 nucleotide sequence: TGTGCCAGCAGCGTAGAGTCTCTGGGACGGCAGTACTTC.

At least ten counts were recorded for this clonotype. The chain combines TRBV18 with TRBJ2-5; the match to TRBD1 covers 7 bases. The V gene's germline CDR1 is KGHSH and CDR2 LQKENI. The CDR3 spans 14 residues. V lost 6 bases, J lost 0 bases, and 4 bases stayed unmatched. In DNA form, the CDR3 reads TGTGCCAGCTCGGACAGGTCGTACCAAGAGACCCAGTACTTC. The encoded protein is CASSDRSYQETQYF.

The V call is TRBV2, the J call TRBJ1-5; D is possibly TRBD1 (5 bases). From germline, CDR1 is SNHLY and CDR2 FYNNEI. Trimming cost V 10 bases and J 6 bases, with 19 bases left between them. The CDR3 runs 14 residues. For the CDR3, the DNA is TGTGCCACCGCGGCAGGGTACAGAAGTCAGCCCCAGCATTTT. It specifies CATAAGYRSQPQHF. Based on the CDR3 plus reference TRBV2 and TRBJ1-5, the full variable domain is EPEVTQTPSHQVTQMGQEVILRCVPISNHLYFYWYRQILGQKVEFLVSFYNNEISEKSEIFDDQFSVERPDGSNFTLKIRSTKLEDSAMYFCATAAGYRSQPQHFGDGTRLSIL.

This clonotype was observed at least ten times. The chain couples TRBV7-8 to TRBJ2-2; no definite D call. The CDR3 totals 13 residues. Trimming cost V 2 bases and J 7 bases, with 8 bases left between them. Germline V gene sequence: CDR1 SGHVS, CDR2 FQNEAQ. The chain's CDR3 is CASSLIKGGELFF. CDR3 DNA sequence: TGTGCCAGCAGCTTAATTAAGGGCGGGGAGCTGTTTTTT.

This clonotype appeared many times. The chain has TRBV28 and TRBJ1-5; D ambiguous. From germline, CDR1 is MDHEN and CDR2 SYDVKM. CDR3 length: 11 residues. Between the trimmed V and J ends, which lost 6 bases and 6 bases, there was a span of 6 bases. The DNA of the CDR3 is TGTGCCAGCAGCGATAGTCAGCCCCAGCATTTT. This translates into CASSDSQPQHF.

V usage is TRBV12-3 or TRBV12-4 and J usage is TRBJ1-2; tentatively, D is TRBD1 (5 bases). V was clipped by 5 bases and J by 5 bases, with 9 bases between them. The CDR3 totals 12 residues. The CDR3 sequence is CASSKAGYGYTF. For the CDR3, the DNA is TGTGCCAGCAGTAAAGCAGGGTATGGCTACACCTTC.

The V gene is TRBV19, the J gene TRBJ2-2; 10 positions match TRBD1. The trim removed 4 bases at V and 4 bases at J, leaving 18 bases unmatched. There are 20 residues in the CDR3. The V gene's germline CDR1 is LNHDA and CDR2 SQIVND (reference sequence). The CDR3 sequence: CASSTPGTGALWGSTGELFF. In DNA form, the CDR3 reads TGTGCCAGTAGTACCCCCGGGACAGGGGCCCTTTGGGGGAGCACCGGGGAGCTGTTTTTT. The full variable domain, completed using reference TRBV19 and TRBJ2-2, is DGGITQSPKYLFRKEGQNVTLSCEQNLNHDAMYWYRQDPGQGLRLIYYSQIVNDFQKGDIAEGYSVSREKKESFPLTVTSAQKNPTAFYLCASSTPGTGALWGSTGELFFGEGSRLTVL.

J is TRBJ1-2 and V is TRBV9; D gene uncertain. The V and J ends lost 0 bases and 2 bases respectively, with 11 bases between them. The CDR3 spans 15 residues. Germline V gene sequence: CDR1 SGDLS, CDR2 YYNGEE. The DNA for the CDR3 is TGTGCCAGCAGCGTAGTCATATCCCCAAACTATGGCTACACCTTC. Residues: CASSVVISPNYGYTF.

The chain uses TRBV18 and TRBJ2-7; tentatively, D is TRBD1 or TRBD2 (5 bases each). Germline-derived CDR1 and CDR2 are KGHSH and LQKENI. V lost 3 bases to trimming and J lost 5 bases, with 11 bases between them. The CDR3 has 13 residues. CDR3 sequence (DNA): TGTGCCAGCTCACCGGGGGATAGCAACGAGCAGTACTTC. Translated: CASSPGDSNEQYF.

This chain connects TRBV6-4 to TRBJ2-2; no definite D call. This CDR3 region has 17 residues. Germline lookup yields CDR1 MRHNA and CDR2 SNTAGT. V shed 6 bases and J shed 1 base, with 18 bases lying between them. CDR3 residues: CASRTRSGPLNTGELFF. DNA of the CDR3: TGTGCCAGCAGGACTCGTTCCGGGCCGTTGAACACCGGGGAGCTGTTTTTT.

This clonotype was seen many times. The chain uses TRBV6-1 and TRBJ1-1; D remains ambiguous. V lost 6 bases to trimming and J lost 1 base, with 9 bases between them. The germline V gene has CDR1 MNHNS and CDR2 SASEGT. CDR3 length: 13 amino acids. The chain's CDR3 is CASSSGRNTEAFF. The CDR3, as DNA: TGTGCCAGCAGCTCCGGGAGGAACACTGAAGCTTTCTTT.

This clonotype was picked up many times. The DNA of the CDR3 is TGTGCCAGCAGCCTCATCCCGGGACAGCAAGAGACCCAGTACTTC. Its protein is CASSLIPGQQETQYF. The rearrangement joins TRBV6-1 to TRBJ2-5; 7 bases match TRBD1. CDR1 and CDR2 from the germline V gene are MNHNS and SASEGT. V lost 6 bases and J lost 2; bases outside the gene matches: 9. The CDR3 is 15 residues long.

The J gene is TRBJ2-1, the V gene TRBV6-2 or TRBV6-3, with D perhaps TRBD2 (6 bases). Germline assignment: CDR1 MNHEY and CDR2 SVGEGT. CDR3 length: 16 residues. Trimming removed 6 bases from V and 3 bases from J, with 18 bases in between. CDR3 region: CASRRESSGNYNEQFF. Here the CDR3 DNA reads TGTGCCAGCAGACGAGAGAGTAGCGGCAACTACAATGAGCAGTTCTTC.

There are many counts of this clonotype. The chain is built from TRBV12-3 or TRBV12-4 and TRBJ2-7, with 9 bases matching TRBD2. The CDR3 has 17 amino acids. The trim removed 7 bases at V and 0 bases at J, leaving 13 bases unmatched. The CDR3 is CASKRGTFSGSSYEQYF. The CDR3 nucleotides read TGTGCCAGCAAGCGCGGGACGTTTAGCGGGAGCTCCTACGAGCAGTACTTC.

At least ten counts were recorded for this clonotype. The chain employs TRBV2 and TRBJ2-5; the D gene is possibly TRBD2 (6 bases). V was clipped by 6 bases and J by 4 bases, with 24 bases between them. Germline CDR1 reads SNHLY; CDR2 reads FYNNEI. This CDR3 has 17 amino acids. The CDR3 reads CASRVGTQKTAGETQYF. CDR3 sequence (DNA): TGTGCCAGCAGGGTGGGGACGCAAAAGACAGCGGGAGAGACCCAGTACTTC.

This clonotype occurred many times. The rearrangement uses TRBV11-2 and TRBJ1-2, with D perhaps matching TRBD1 (5 bases). The CDR3 consists of 14 residues. Trimming shortened V by 5 bases and J by 3 bases, and 13 bases separated the two germline ends. Germline V CDR1 and CDR2: SGHAT, FQNNGV. The CDR3 DNA follows: TGTGCCAGCAGCCAGGGCAGTTGGGACTATGGCTACACCTTC. It is translated as CASSQGSWDYGYTF. Supplemented by reference TRBV11-2 and TRBJ1-2, the full variable domain reads EAGVAQSPRYKIIEKRQSVAFWCNPISGHATLYWYQQILGQGPKLLIQFQNNGVVDDSQLPKDRFSAERLKGVDSTLKIQPAKLEDSAVYLCASSQGSWDYGYTFGSGTRLTVV.

This clonotype turned up a few times. The chain recombines TRBV4-1 with TRBJ1-5; tentatively, D is TRBD1 (6 bases). The ends were cut back, 1 base at V and 1 base at J, with 11 bases in the middle. The CDR3 has 16 residues. Germline V gives CDR1 MGHRA, CDR2 YSYEKL. Written as DNA, the CDR3 is TGCGCCAGCAGCCAAGCTCCTGGGGGCAGCAATCAGCCCCAGCATTTT. Amino acid sequence: CASSQAPGGSNQPQHF.

This clonotype came up many times. The chain couples TRBV27 to TRBJ2-7; D not resolved. Trimming stripped 2 bases from V and 3 bases from J, with 8 bases between. The CDR3 length is 13 residues. Germline CDR1 is MNHEY and CDR2 is SMNVEV (reference sequence). The CDR3 spells CASSLRYHYEQYF. CDR3 bases: TGTGCCAGCAGTTTACGGTATCACTACGAGCAGTACTTC.

The chain is built from TRBV27 and TRBJ1-5; D remains ambiguous. The V and J ends lost 3 bases and 5 bases respectively, with 8 bases between them. The CDR3 is 13 amino acids. The V gene's germline CDR1 is MNHEY and CDR2 SMNVEV (reference sequence). The CDR3, as DNA: TGTGCCAGCAGTTTGGCGCTTCATCAGCCCCAGCATTTT. Translation: CASSLALHQPQHF.

The V call is TRBV2, the J call TRBJ2-7; 9 bases line up with TRBD1. The germline CDR1 and CDR2 sequences are SNHLY and FYNNEI. The CDR3 contains 16 residues. V shed 10 bases, J shed 2 bases, and the junction held 15 bases outside the gene matches. In DNA, the CDR3 is TGTGCCACTCAAACGCCCCCGGGACAGGGACCCTACGAGCAGTACTTC. Translation: CATQTPPGQGPYEQYF.

Ten or more counts support this clonotype. The junction departs from the called germline gene at one end, perhaps through a read error. The chain carries TRBV12-3 or TRBV12-4 and TRBJ1-2; D is unresolved. This CDR3 comprises 15 residues. CDR3 nucleotides: TGTGGCAGCAGCCAAGATTTGGGAACGAACTATGGCTACACCTTC. It specifies CGSSQDLGTNYGYTF.

This clonotype was counted only a few times. V and J are TRBV12-3 or TRBV12-4 and TRBJ2-3; weak D call: TRBD1 (5 bases). V lost 7 bases to trimming and J lost 6 bases, with 14 bases between them. The CDR3 spans 13 residues. DNA of the CDR3: TGTGCCAGCAATAGTAGGGGTCTGGATACGCAGTATTTT. Translating gives CASNSRGLDTQYF.

This chain connects TRBV28 to TRBJ1-3; D is ambiguous. This CDR3 has 10 amino acids. Germline V lookup: CDR1 MDHEN, CDR2 SYDVKM. Trimming took 8 bases from V and 4 from J, leaving 3 bases between them. This CDR3 is CASGGNTIYF. The CDR3 DNA sequence: TGTGCCAGCGGGGGAAACACCATATATTTT.

This clonotype was seen at least ten times. The genes are TRBV7-6 and TRBJ2-7; no clear D. The CDR3 is 14 residues long. The V end was cut by 1 base, the J end by 2 bases, with 9 bases between. Germline CDR1 reads SGHVS; CDR2 reads FNYEAQ. The CDR3 spells CASSLGRVPYEQYF. The CDR3 coding sequence is TGTGCCAGCAGCTTAGGACGGGTCCCCTACGAGCAGTACTTC.

This clonotype was counted at least ten times. This chain joins TRBV14 and TRBJ2-5; 9 bases align to TRBD2. Germline V gene sequence: CDR1 SGHDN, CDR2 FVKESK. V trimming: 1 base; J trimming: 2 bases; junction bases outside the gene matches: 5. The CDR3 totals 16 residues. The CDR3 reads CASSQGALAGQETQYF. CDR3 nucleotides: TGTGCCAGCAGCCAAGGGGCACTAGCGGGTCAAGAGACCCAGTACTTC.

In its sample, this clonotype was seen a few times. The chain couples TRBV19 to TRBJ2-2; D uncertain. CDR1 and CDR2 from the germline V gene are LNHDA and SQIVND (reference sequence). V was trimmed by 3 bases and J by 7 bases, leaving 9 bases between them. The CDR3 has 13 amino acids. The CDR3 loop is CASSMSVYGELFF. For the CDR3, the DNA is TGTGCCAGTAGTATGTCAGTGTACGGGGAGCTGTTTTTT. The full variable domain, its missing parts supplied by reference TRBV19 and TRBJ2-2, is DGGITQSPKYLFRKEGQNVTLSCEQNLNHDAMYWYRQDPGQGLRLIYYSQIVNDFQKGDIAEGYSVSREKKESFPLTVTSAQKNPTAFYLCASSMSVYGELFFGEGSRLTVL.

This clonotype was counted at least ten times. The V and J genes are TRBV29-1 and TRBJ2-2; D possibly corresponds to TRBD1 (6 bases). The V end was cut by 7 bases, the J end by 5 bases, with 14 bases between. The CDR3 contains 13 residues. Germline assignment: CDR1 SQVTM and CDR2 ANQGSEA. The CDR3 loop is CSAQVGGTGELFF. CDR3 DNA sequence: TGCAGCGCCCAAGTAGGGGGAACCGGGGAGCTGTTTTTT.

Ten or more counts support this clonotype. This rearrangement joins TRBV5-1 to TRBJ1-1; 8 bases are a match to TRBD1. CDR1 SGHRS and CDR2 YFSETQ come from the germline V gene. V lost 0 bases to trimming and J lost 0 bases; unmatched junction nucleotides: 4. The length of the CDR3 is 16 residues. The CDR3 bases are TGCGCCAGCAGCTTGGCCGGACAGGGCGTGAACACTGAAGCTTTCTTT. The encoded protein is CASSLAGQGVNTEAFF.